Each of the 26 T cell receptor beta chains below was sequenced from the same sample in a study of tumor and adjacent non-tumor tissue in lung cancer. The library came from three nested PCR rounds adapted from ARM-PCR protocols. TCRdb called the multiplex PCR reads again in MiXCR, with one record for every CDR3 protein. The table includes around 75,000 distinct CDR3 sequences, approximately 71% detected once. The template was RNA from unsorted bulk tissue. The normal lung tissue was taken more than 3 cm from the tumor edge. The sequenced sample was distant non-tumor lung tissue. The source of these receptors is a woman aged 45-65 years with non-small cell lung cancer.

A note on this clonotype: The CDR3 end shows no conserved phenylalanine or tryptophan, and so a read error is likely. The rearrangement joins TRBV20-1 to TRBJ1-5; D remains ambiguous. This CDR3 is built from 14 residues. The V and J ends lost 3 bases and 3 bases respectively, with 12 bases between them. CDR1 and CDR2 (germline): DFQATT, SNEGSKA (reference sequence). The DNA of the CDR3 is TGCAGTGCTAGCCGGGATATAGCCAATCAGCCCCAGCATCAT. Its translation: CSASRDIANQPQHH.

About this clonotype itself: Because it lacks the conserved phenylalanine or tryptophan at the end, this CDR3 is likely a read error. Here the CDR3 reads CSASRDTYDQYI. The CDR3 nucleotides read TGCAGTGCTAGTAGGGACACTTACGATCAGTACATC. The J gene is TRBJ2-7, the V gene TRBV20-1; weak D call: TRBD1 (6 bases). This CDR3 has 12 amino acids. The germline V gene encodes CDR1 DFQATT and CDR2 SNEGSKA (reference sequence).

The DNA of the CDR3 is TGTATCAGCAGTTTAGTTCCGACAGGGGGCAGGCAGCCCCAGCATTTT. This gives the protein CISSLVPTGGRQPQHF. This chain connects TRBV28 to TRBJ1-5; TRBD1 matches at 10 bases. The CDR3 sequence is 16 residues long. Germline V gives CDR1 MDHEN, CDR2 SYDVKM.

Comment on this clonotype: Given a much more abundant clone one base away, this may be a read error. The V call is TRBV4-1, the J call TRBJ2-3, with 8 bases aligning to TRBD1. The germline gives CDR1 MGHRA, CDR2 YSYEKL. This CDR3 has 17 amino acids. The CDR3 region has the DNA TGCGCCAGCAGCCATCAAAACCGGGACAGGAGTACAGATACGCACTATTTT. Translating it yields CASSHQNRDRSTDTHYF.

This chain connects TRBV20-1 to TRBJ2-1, with 8 positions matching TRBD1. Germline assignment: CDR1 DFQATT and CDR2 SNEGSKA (reference sequence). The V and J ends lost 8 bases and 12 bases, in that order; junction bases with no gene match: 12. The CDR3 has 12 amino acids. CDR3 sequence: CSTPTHTGGQFF. CDR3 nucleotide sequence: TGCAGTACTCCGACCCATACAGGGGGGCAGTTCTTC.

Comment on this clonotype: One end of the junction does not line up with germline, which may come from a read error. V is TRBV12-3 or TRBV12-4 and J is TRBJ1-5; no clear D. The CDR3 contains 13 residues. The CDR3 region has the DNA TGTGCCAACAGTTTACGGGAAAATCAGTCCCAGCATTTT. It yields the protein CANSLRENQSQHF.

As to this clonotype: This may come from a read error, since a much larger clone is one base off. The CDR3 loop is CASSGRLHDQYF. The CDR3 bases are TGTGCCAGCAGCGGGAGGCTGCACGATCAGTACTTC. The genes are TRBV6-5 and TRBJ2-7, with 7 bases matching TRBD2. Per the germline V gene, CDR1 is MNHEY and CDR2 is SVGAGI. This CDR3 spans 12 amino acids.

This clonotype came up once. At one boundary the junction diverges from the germline segment, which might be a read error. The chain recombines TRBV29-1 with TRBJ2-5, with a possible D match to TRBD1 (6 bases). CDR3 length: 13 residues. CDR1 and CDR2 (germline): SQVTM, ANQGSEA. In nucleotides, the CDR3 is TGCAGTGCTAGGGAACAGGGACAAGAGACCCTGTATTTC. This gives the protein CSAREQGQETLYF.

As to this clonotype: This may stem from a read error, because a much larger clone lies one nucleotide away. The rearrangement joins TRBV24-1 to TRBJ2-1; 7 bases agree with TRBD2. The CDR3 runs to 12 residues. In germline, CDR1 is KGHDR, CDR2 SFDVKD. In DNA form, the CDR3 reads TGTGTCACCAGTGATTTGTCGGGAGGGCAGTTCTTC. This gives the protein CVTSDLSGGQFF.

The table lists this clonotype with a few counts. The conserved phenylalanine or tryptophan is not found at the CDR3 terminus, so this likely reflects a read error. J is TRBJ1-2 and V is TRBV5-4; D might be TRBD1 (5 bases). V was trimmed by 4 bases and J by 2 bases, leaving 6 bases between them. The CDR3 extends over 12 amino acids. The V gene's germline CDR1 is SGHNT and CDR2 YYREEE (reference sequence). The CDR3 DNA reads as TGTGCCAGCAGCGGACAAAACTATGGCTACACCCTC. This sequence encodes CASSGQNYGYTL.

This clonotype was recorded only once. This may arise from a read error, as a much more abundant clone is one base away. The chain joins TRBV6-2 or TRBV6-3 to TRBJ1-4; D call uncertain. The CDR3 is 14 residues long. CDR1 is MNHEY, CDR2 SVGEGT, per germline. The ends were cut back, 7 bases at V and 8 bases at J, with 17 bases in the middle. The DNA of the CDR3 is TGTGCCAGCAAGTCTGCGCCGAGGAGCGAAAAACTGTTTTTT. This translates into CASKSAPRSEKLFF.

Points on this clonotype: Here the CDR3 omits its conserved ending phenylalanine or tryptophan, so a read error is the likely source. The chain is built from TRBV4-1 and TRBJ2-1; D not resolved. CDR1 is MGHRA and CDR2 is YSYEKL in the germline V gene. CDR3 length: 16 residues. The CDR3 bases are TGCGCCATCAGCCAAGATAGGCTAGTATCCCACAATGAGCAGTTCCTC. Amino acid sequence: CAISQDRLVSHNEQFL.

Concerning this clonotype: A read error may be the cause here, since a much bigger clone is one base away. V is TRBV4-1 and J is TRBJ2-7; TRBD1 might be the D (6 bases). The CDR3 spans 13 residues. Per germline, CDR1 MGHRA and CDR2 YSYEKL. V was cut by 7 bases and J by 6 bases, with 16 bases left in between. CDR3 loop: CASNRSTGSEQYF. The CDR3 DNA sequence: TGCGCCAGCAACCGATCCACAGGGAGCGAGCAGTACTTC.

In regard to this clonotype: A read error is possible here, since a much larger clone lies one base away. The chain is built from TRBV20-1 and TRBJ2-7; possibly TRBD1 or TRBD2 for D (5 bases each). Between the trimmed V and J ends, which lost 4 bases and 3 bases, there was a span of 13 bases. Germline V gene data show CDR1 as DFQATT and CDR2 as SNEGSKA (reference sequence). This CDR3 has 13 residues. CDR3 in amino acids: CSATRGPYYEQYF. The CDR3 DNA follows: TGCAGTGCTACCCGGGGACCGTACTACGAGCAGTACTTC.

The table lists this clonotype with many counts. The genes are TRBV12-3 or TRBV12-4 and TRBJ1-5, with D unresolved. V was trimmed by 0 bases and J by 7 bases, leaving 7 bases between them. This CDR3 region has 13 residues. DNA of the CDR3: TGTGCCAGCAGTTTAGCCGTATCCCAGCCCCAGCATTTT. It yields the protein CASSLAVSQPQHF.

The chain joins TRBV6-1 to TRBJ1-5, with D unresolved. The CDR3 consists of 15 residues. Germline-derived CDR1 and CDR2 are MNHNS and SASEGT. V was cut by 2 bases and J by 6 bases, with 14 bases left in between. The CDR3 coding sequence is TGTGCCAGCAGTGAAATGGGGTTAGGACTTCAGCCCCAGCATTTT. Its translation is CASSEMGLGLQPQHF.

This clonotype was picked up a small number of times. The chain employs TRBV28 and TRBJ2-1; no clear D gene. The length of the CDR3 is 11 residues. Trimming stripped 1 base from V and 9 bases from J, with 4 bases between. Germline loops: CDR1 MDHEN, CDR2 SYDVKM. The CDR3 protein is CASSLFGEQFF. The CDR3 DNA is TGTGCCAGCAGTTTATTCGGTGAGCAGTTCTTC. The variable domain in full, with the rest retrieved from reference TRBV28 and TRBJ2-1, is DVKVTQSSRYLVKRTGEKVFLECVQDMDHENMFWYRQDPGLGLRLIYFSYDVKMKEKGDIPEGYSVSREKKERFSLILESASTNQTSMYLCASSLFGEQFFGPGTRLTVL.

This clonotype was counted ten times or more. The chain couples TRBV28 to TRBJ1-1, with a possible D match to TRBD1 (6 bases). Germline V gene sequence: CDR1 MDHEN, CDR2 SYDVKM. The V gene lost 5 bases and the J gene lost 0 bases, with 13 bases spanning the gap. The CDR3 runs 15 residues. CDR3 protein: CASSPWTALNTEAFF. CDR3 DNA sequence: TGTGCCAGCAGTCCCTGGACAGCACTGAACACTGAAGCTTTCTTT.

Remarks on this clonotype: At one boundary the junction diverges from the germline segment, which might be a read error. The rearrangement links TRBV6-6 to TRBJ1-1, with D perhaps matching TRBD1 (6 bases). This CDR3 has 13 residues. The germline gives CDR1 MNHNY, CDR2 SVGAGI (reference sequence). The CDR3 here is CVSSYSRDTEALF. As DNA, the CDR3 is TGTGTCAGCAGTTACTCTAGGGACACTGAAGCTTTGTTT.

Turning to this clonotype: A read error is likely, as this CDR3 ends without the conserved phenylalanine or tryptophan. The chain combines TRBV11-2 with TRBJ2-3, with no clear D. The germline CDR1 and CDR2 sequences are SGHAT and FQNNGV. The CDR3 has 15 residues. Trimming removed 1 base at V and 5 bases at J, with 13 bases between. Here the CDR3 reads CASSLGLIVGDTQYV. CDR3 DNA: TGTGCCAGCAGCTTAGGTCTGATAGTTGGAGATACGCAGTATGTT.

Concerning this clonotype: A much larger clone differs from this one at a single base, so this may be a read error. The V gene is TRBV20-1, the J gene TRBJ1-3; possible D gene TRBD1, 6 bases. Trimming shortened V by 5 bases and J by 3 bases, and 14 bases separated the two germline ends. The germline V gene encodes CDR1 DFQATT and CDR2 SNEGSKA (reference sequence). There are 14 residues in the CDR3. The CDR3 spells CSAGNRAGGNTIYF. CDR3 nucleotide sequence: TGCAGTGCTGGGAACAGGGCCGGTGGAAACACCATATATTTT.

The table lists this clonotype with a few counts. A much larger clone is a single base away; this may be a read error. V and J are TRBV6-5 and TRBJ2-2; 10 nucleotides align to TRBD1. This CDR3 is 15 amino acids long. Germline lookup yields CDR1 MNHEY and CDR2 SVGAGI. CDR3 loop: CASRWDRGYAGGLFF. The CDR3 DNA reads TGTGCCAGCAGATGGGACAGGGGCTACGCCGGGGGGCTGTTTTTT.

This clonotype was counted between two and nine times. This may be a read error: a much more frequent sequence differs by one nucleotide. The CDR3 here is CTSSDAWTEAFF. As DNA, the CDR3 is TGTACCAGCAGTGACGCCTGGACTGAAGCTTTCTTT. The chain uses TRBV6-1 and TRBJ1-1; D remains ambiguous. Germline V lookup: CDR1 MNHNS, CDR2 SASEGT. CDR3 length: 12 residues.

The table lists this clonotype with a count of one. One end of the junction varies from germline; a read error may be responsible. The chain uses TRBV5-4 and TRBJ2-1; 11 bases match TRBD2. Germline V gene lookup returns CDR1 SGHNT and CDR2 YYREEE (reference sequence). CDR3 length equals 15 residues. The CDR3 reads CASRPGLADYNEHFF. The DNA of the CDR3 is TGCGCCAGTAGACCGGGACTAGCGGATTACAATGAGCACTTCTTC.

In the case of this clonotype: This may arise from a read error, as a much more abundant clone is one base away. The chain uses TRBV10-2 and TRBJ2-1; 9 bases align to TRBD2. CDR3 length equals 15 residues. CDR1 WSHSY and CDR2 SAAADI come from the germline V gene. CDR3 residues: CASTETSGLYNEQLF. CDR3 nucleotide sequence: TGCGCCAGCACTGAAACTAGCGGGCTCTACAATGAGCAGCTCTTC.

About this clonotype: The junction differs from germline at one of its ends, possibly a read error. The V gene is TRBV4-3, the J gene TRBJ1-2; TRBD1 might be the D (6 bases). The CDR3 is 14 amino acids. Germline CDR1 LGHNA, CDR2 YSLEER. CDR3 nucleotide sequence: TGCACCAGCAGCCAAGTTTTGGGGGGCGGGGGCTACACCTTC. Translation gives CTSSQVLGGGGYTF.